The 16 T cell receptor beta chains listed next were all sequenced from one sample in a study of beta chain features in type 1 diabetes. The isolated RNA, all of it, was reverse transcribed, so expressed TCRB transcripts were what got sequenced. Method: immunoSEQ multiplex PCR; TCRdb's copy keeps in-frame clones and lacks some. Of tens of thousands of clones listed, roughly half are singletons. Sample: Tregs from blood. These receptors were collected from a woman aged 18-30 years in good health.

The chain employs TRBV28 and TRBJ1-4; 8 bases fit TRBD1. CDR3 length equals 14 residues. After removal of 6 bases from V and 7 bases from J, the junction contained 7 bases not matched to a gene. Germline V gene sequence: CDR1 MDHEN, CDR2 SYDVKM. CDR3 loop: CASRTTGGGEKLFF. CDR3 in DNA: TGTGCCAGCAGAACCACAGGGGGGGGTGAAAAACTGTTTTTT. Full variable domain (rest looked up from reference TRBV28 and TRBJ1-4): DVKVTQSSRYLVKRTGEKVFLECVQDMDHENMFWYRQDPGLGLRLIYFSYDVKMKEKGDIPEGYSVSREKKERFSLILESASTNQTSMYLCASRTTGGGEKLFFGSGTQLSVL.

This clone was seen only a few times. The chain couples TRBV5-1 to TRBJ1-2, with 9 positions matching TRBD1. The CDR3 loop spans 15 amino acids. V dropped 2 bases and J dropped 5; count of bases not matched to a gene: 7. Germline V gene data show CDR1 as SGHRS and CDR2 as YFSETQ. The CDR3 sequence: CASSLTGGASYGYTF. The DNA of the CDR3 is TGCGCCAGCAGCTTAACAGGGGGCGCTTCATATGGCTACACCTTC.

The chain uses TRBV7-9 and TRBJ2-1; 7 nucleotides line up with TRBD2. In germline, CDR1 is SEHNR, CDR2 FQNEAQ (reference sequence). The ends lost 5 bases at V and 10 bases at J; junction bases unmatched: 11. The CDR3 is 14 amino acids. CDR3 coding DNA: TGTGCCAGCAGCCTGGGTACTCCCGGGAGGGAGCAGTTCTTC. This codes for CASSLGTPGREQFF.

The rearrangement joins TRBV30 to TRBJ2-2; 9 bases map to TRBD2. The germline V gene has CDR1 GTSNPN and CDR2 SVGIG (reference sequence). V dropped 1 base and J dropped 3; count of bases not matched to a gene: 6. The CDR3 is 16 amino acids. CDR3 loop: CAWSGFSGSDTGELFF. The DNA for the CDR3 is TGTGCCTGGAGTGGCTTTAGCGGGAGCGACACCGGGGAGCTGTTTTTT.

The chain joins TRBV28 to TRBJ1-5; D possibly corresponds to TRBD1 (6 bases). Germline values: CDR1 MDHEN, CDR2 SYDVKM. The ends were cut back, 8 bases at V and 2 bases at J, with 13 bases in the middle. The CDR3 has 14 residues. The CDR3 reads CASGGSLGNQPQHF. DNA of the CDR3: TGTGCCAGCGGGGGCAGTCTCGGCAATCAGCCCCAGCATTTT.

The gene calls are TRBV28 and TRBJ1-3; possible D gene TRBD1, 5 bases. The CDR3 spans 15 residues. Trimming took off 3 bases at V and 2 bases at J, with 11 bases between the two ends. Germline assignment: CDR1 MDHEN and CDR2 SYDVKM. Written as DNA, the CDR3 is TGTGCCAGCAGTTTTGCAGGGAAGGCTGGAAACACCATATATTTT. Its translation is CASSFAGKAGNTIYF. The full variable domain, its missing parts supplied by reference TRBV28 and TRBJ1-3, is DVKVTQSSRYLVKRTGEKVFLECVQDMDHENMFWYRQDPGLGLRLIYFSYDVKMKEKGDIPEGYSVSREKKERFSLILESASTNQTSMYLCASSFAGKAGNTIYFGEGSWLTVV.

The chain carries TRBV19 and TRBJ1-2, with 9 nucleotides matching TRBD1. CDR1 is LNHDA and CDR2 is SQIVND in the germline V gene (reference sequence). The CDR3 contains 13 residues. V lost 7 bases and J lost 8; bases outside the gene matches: 8. CDR3 protein: CASTPGQGFGYTF. CDR3 sequence (DNA): TGTGCCAGTACCCCAGGACAGGGGTTCGGCTACACCTTC.

V usage is TRBV4-1 and J usage is TRBJ1-2; 8 bases are shared with TRBD1. V was pared by 4 bases and J by 0 bases, with 16 bases of the junction left unmatched. The CDR3 length is 19 residues. Looked up from germline, CDR1 is MGHRA and CDR2 is YSYEKL. CDR3 nucleotide sequence: TGCGCCAGCAGCCCCGGAGAGTTTGACAGGGGAGGTACTAACTATGGCTACACCTTC. Amino acids: CASSPGEFDRGGTNYGYTF.

V and J are TRBV18 and TRBJ1-1; no clear D gene. V was clipped by 5 bases and J by 1 base, with 17 bases between them. The germline V gene encodes CDR1 KGHSH and CDR2 LQKENI. The CDR3 has 16 amino acids. As DNA, the CDR3 is TGTGCCAGCTCAGCCATAATTCTGCGGGGGAACACTGAAGCTTTCTTT. Residues: CASSAIILRGNTEAFF.

This chain links TRBV28 with TRBJ1-1; TRBD1 might be the D (6 bases). This CDR3 comprises 15 residues. V dropped 3 bases and J dropped 0 bases, with 11 bases sitting between them. Germline V gene sequence: CDR1 MDHEN, CDR2 SYDVKM. The CDR3 nucleotides are TGTGCCAGCAGTTTGGGGGCCGCCCTGAACACTGAAGCTTTCTTT. This codes for CASSLGAALNTEAFF.

This chain uses TRBV30 with TRBJ1-5, with 7 bases that match TRBD1. Trimming cost V 1 base and J 5 bases; bases outside gene matches: 14. The CDR3 has 17 residues. The germline V gene has CDR1 GTSNPN and CDR2 SVGIG (reference sequence). Here the CDR3 reads CAWSGRTGHPSDQPQHF. In DNA form, the CDR3 reads TGTGCCTGGAGTGGCAGGACAGGTCACCCCTCTGATCAGCCCCAGCATTTT.

The rearrangement joins TRBV29-1 to TRBJ1-1; 7 bases match TRBD1. CDR1 and CDR2 (germline): SQVTM, ANQGSEA. This CDR3 has 10 residues. After removal of 7 bases from V and 7 bases from J, the junction contained 3 bases not matched to a gene. The chain's CDR3 is CSAGDSEAFF. CDR3 nucleotide sequence: TGCAGCGCCGGGGACAGTGAAGCTTTCTTT.

The chain couples TRBV19 to TRBJ2-3; D is undetermined. Trimming shortened V by 5 bases and J by 7 bases, and 10 bases separated the two germline ends. Looked up from germline, CDR1 is LNHDA and CDR2 is SQIVND (reference sequence). The CDR3 contains 12 residues. The CDR3 loop is CASSQLTHTQYF. The CDR3 DNA reads TGTGCCAGTAGTCAACTCACTCATACGCAGTATTTT.

The chain uses TRBV5-1 and TRBJ2-2; D possibly corresponds to TRBD2 (5 bases). The germline CDR1 and CDR2 sequences are SGHRS and YFSETQ. The CDR3 runs to 14 residues. Trimming left V 1 base short and J 5 bases short, with 9 bases between. The CDR3 sequence: CASSLFRETGELFF. CDR3 coding DNA: TGCGCCAGCAGCTTGTTCCGGGAAACCGGGGAGCTGTTTTTT. The full variable domain, rest sourced from reference TRBV5-1 and TRBJ2-2, is KAGVTQTPRYLIKTRGQQVTLSCSPISGHRSVSWYQQTPGQGLQFLFEYFSETQRNKGNFPGRFSGRQFSNSRSEMNVSTLELGDSALYLCASSLFRETGELFFGEGSRLTVL.

The chain has TRBV30 and TRBJ1-5, with 7 bases aligning to TRBD1. In germline, CDR1 is GTSNPN, CDR2 SVGIG (reference sequence). The CDR3 spans 14 residues. With V trimmed by 0 bases and J by 2 bases, 1 base remained unmatched. CDR3 sequence (DNA): TGTGCCTGGAGTGTAACAGGGGGCAATCAGCCCCAGCATTTT. Translated, it gives CAWSVTGGNQPQHF. Combining the CDR3 with reference TRBV30 and TRBJ1-5 gives the whole variable domain SQTIHQWPATLVQPVGSPLSLECTVEGTSNPNLYWYRQAAGRGLQLLFYSVGIGQISSEVPQNLSASRPQDRQFILSSKKLLLSDSGFYLCAWSVTGGNQPQHFGDGTRLSIL.

The rearrangement links TRBV28 to TRBJ2-7; 7 bases fit TRBD2. V shed 6 bases and J 2 bases; nucleotides not matched to a gene: 13. Germline CDR1 reads MDHEN; CDR2 reads SYDVKM. The CDR3 has 16 residues. The CDR3 protein is CASSIVSGLYPYEQYF. DNA for the CDR3: TGTGCCAGCAGCATAGTATCGGGACTATACCCCTACGAGCAGTACTTC.